This T cell receptor beta chain was profiled in a study of PD-1 blockade in classical Hodgkin lymphoma. Time point described: newly diagnosed, previously untreated cHL patient sample. The authors purified CD4+ T cells from thawed PBMCs by magnetic negative selection. Peripheral samples used as comparators were newly diagnosed, untreated classical Hodgkin lymphoma PBMCs. There are 13 residues in the CDR3. Germline assignment: CDR1 MNHEY and CDR2 SMNVEV (reference sequence). The V end was cut by 8 bases, the J end by 0 bases, with 7 bases between. Generated by immunoSEQ multiplex PCR, the TCRdb table keeps only in-frame clones and is missing some. The sample includes approximately 23,000 clones, more than 85% of them seen just once.

The sequencing sample was made of CD4+ T cells from blood. The TCR originated in a human donor with classical Hodgkin lymphoma. The V and J genes are TRBV27 and TRBJ1-4; D remains ambiguous. CDR3 bases: TGTGCCAGCCGAACAGCAACTAATGAAAAACTGTTTTTT. It translates to CASRTATNEKLFF. Full variable domain (outside the CDR3, taken from reference TRBV27 and TRBJ1-4): EAQVTQNPRYLITVTGKKLTVTCSQNMNHEYMSWYRQDPGLGLRQIYYSMNVEVTDKGDVPEGYKVSRKEKRNFPLILESPSPNQTSLYFCASRTATNEKLFFGSGTQLSVL.